Presented here are 25 T cell receptor beta chains from one specimen sequenced in a study of control samples from healthy donors and cancer patients. Sequenced by immunoSEQ multiplex PCR; TCRdb stores in-frame clones only, minus some. Across about 210,000 clones, the top ten clones capture more than 2% of the sample. The sequenced material came from blood. All receptors derive from a woman younger than 45 in good health.

The J gene is TRBJ1-3, the V gene TRBV11-2; no definite D call. This CDR3 is 15 amino acids long. The V end lost 0 bases, the J end lost 8 bases, and 14 bases lay between the germline ends. The germline CDR1 and CDR2 sequences are SGHAT and FQNNGV. The CDR3 sequence is CASSLDRSTRDTIYF. In DNA form, the CDR3 reads TGTGCCAGCAGCTTAGATCGGTCTACTCGGGACACCATATATTTT.

This chain joins TRBV28 and TRBJ2-1; TRBD2 matches 9 bases. The CDR3 length is 17 residues. CDR1 and CDR2 (germline): MDHEN, SYDVKM. V gave up 3 bases and J gave up 8 bases; unmatched junction bases: 14. This CDR3 is CASSFVLAGSAGYEQFF. CDR3 in DNA: TGTGCCAGCAGTTTTGTGCTAGCGGGGTCCGCGGGGTATGAGCAGTTCTTC.

This chain joins TRBV15 and TRBJ1-5, with D uncertain. Trimming cost V 0 bases and J 8 bases, with 5 bases left between them. Germline V CDR1 and CDR2: LNHNV, YYDKDF (reference sequence). There are 12 residues in the CDR3. The CDR3 DNA follows: TGTGCCACCAGCAGAGATCGGGAGCCCCAGCATTTT. It is translated as CATSRDREPQHF.

The rearrangement joins TRBV9 to TRBJ2-3, with 7 positions matching TRBD1. CDR3 length equals 16 residues. Germline-derived CDR1 and CDR2 are SGDLS and YYNGEE. Unmatched junction bases numbered 12, after V lost 4 bases and J lost 4 bases. Here the CDR3 reads CASSLARGGGSDTQYF. CDR3 coding DNA: TGTGCCAGCAGCCTGGCCCGAGGGGGCGGGTCAGATACGCAGTATTTT.

The chain recombines TRBV7-2 with TRBJ1-1; tentative D call: TRBD1 (5 bases). The germline V gene has CDR1 SGHTA and CDR2 FQGNSA. V lost 6 bases, J lost 0 bases, and 8 bases lay in between. CDR3 length equals 13 residues. CDR3 nucleotide sequence: TGTGCCAGCAGGGGGGGGTTGAACACTGAAGCTTTCTTT. It translates to CASRGGLNTEAFF.

Points on this clone: Other DNA sequences in this sample translate to the same CDR3. This chain links TRBV7-9 with TRBJ2-1, with D unclear. Germline CDR1 reads SEHNR; CDR2 reads FQNEAQ (reference sequence). The CDR3 is made up of 12 amino acids. V shed 1 base and J shed 4 bases, with 2 bases lying between them. CDR3 sequence reads: CASSLDYNEQFF. Written as DNA, the CDR3 is TGTGCCAGCAGCTTAGATTACAATGAGCAGTTCTTC. The full variable domain, with the rest looked up from reference TRBV7-9 and TRBJ2-1, is DTGVSQNPRHKITKRGQNVTFRCDPISEHNRLYWYRQTLGQGPEFLTYFQNEAQLEKSRLLSDRFSAERPKGSFSTLEIQRTEQGDSAMYLCASSLDYNEQFFGPGTRLTVL.

The chain couples TRBV12-3 or TRBV12-4 to TRBJ1-6; TRBD1 aligns across 8 bases. The CDR3 spans 13 residues. The J segment lost 8 bases and the V segment lost 6 bases, leaving 3 bases of the junction unmatched. CDR3 sequence: CASRTGGDSPLHF. The CDR3 coding sequence is TGTGCCAGCAGAACAGGGGGAGATTCACCCCTCCACTTT.

The chain has TRBV5-1 and TRBJ2-5; 8 positions match TRBD2. Germline V lookup: CDR1 SGHRS, CDR2 YFSETQ. V was pared by 3 bases and J by 5 bases, with 18 bases of the junction left unmatched. The CDR3 length is 18 residues. As DNA, the CDR3 is TGCGCCAGCAGCTGGGATATAACCGGGACTAGATTATCGGAGACCCAGTACTTC. Translated: CASSWDITGTRLSETQYF.

V usage is TRBV27 and J usage is TRBJ1-6; no firm D call. Germline CDR1 and CDR2: MNHEY and SMNVEV (reference sequence). Between the trimmed V and J ends, which lost 6 bases and 6 bases, there was a span of 3 bases. The CDR3 has 11 residues. CDR3 sequence (DNA): TGTGCCAGCAGGGGTAATTCACCCCTCCACTTT. Protein sequence: CASRGNSPLHF.

The chain employs TRBV5-4 and TRBJ2-7, with D hard to call. CDR1 SGHNT and CDR2 YYREEE come from the germline V gene (reference sequence). CDR3 length equals 12 residues. Trimming removed 3 bases at V and 0 bases at J, with 4 bases between. DNA for the CDR3: TGTGCCAGCAGCTCCAACTCCTACGAGCAGTACTTC. It codes for CASSSNSYEQYF.

V gene TRBV19 combines with J gene TRBJ2-3, with D possibly TRBD2 on 5 matching bases. Trimming took 3 bases from V and 9 from J, leaving 10 bases between them. There are 12 residues in the CDR3. Germline V lookup: CDR1 LNHDA, CDR2 SQIVND (reference sequence). CDR3 residues: CASSIGEGTQYF. As DNA, the CDR3 is TGTGCCAGTAGTATCGGGGAAGGGACGCAGTATTTT. Based on the CDR3 plus reference TRBV19 and TRBJ2-3, the full variable domain is DGGITQSPKYLFRKEGQNVTLSCEQNLNHDAMYWYRQDPGQGLRLIYYSQIVNDFQKGDIAEGYSVSREKKESFPLTVTSAQKNPTAFYLCASSIGEGTQYFGPGTRLTVL.

The chain has TRBV21-1 and TRBJ2-3; the table's TRBD2 call for D was not verified on the DNA. TRBV21-1 constitutes a pseudogene. CDR3 size: 18 residues. CDR3 amino acids: CASSKDAAAGATTDTQYF. CDR3 in DNA: TGTGCCAGCAGCAAAGATGCGGCAGCGGGGGCTACCACAGATACGCAGTATTTT.

J is TRBJ1-2 and V is TRBV4-2; maybe TRBD1 (6 bases). The CDR3 consists of 14 residues. V was trimmed by 0 bases and J by 7 bases, leaving 12 bases between them. In germline, CDR1 is LGHNA, CDR2 YNFKEQ. CDR3 amino acids: CASSQEAGDAGYTF. In DNA form, the CDR3 reads TGTGCCAGCAGCCAAGAGGCAGGGGATGCTGGCTACACCTTC.

The rearrangement links TRBV28 to TRBJ1-6, with a weak D call TRBD1 (5 bases). CDR1 MDHEN and CDR2 SYDVKM come from the germline V gene. CDR3 length: 15 residues. V gave up 5 bases and J gave up 10 bases, with 18 bases separating them. CDR3 in amino acids: CASSLGVYGGSPLHF. CDR3 bases: TGTGCCAGCAGTCTTGGGGTATACGGGGGATCACCCCTCCACTTT.

The rearrangement uses TRBV6-1 and TRBJ1-5; no clear D. V dropped 2 bases and J dropped 7 bases, with 15 bases sitting between them. Germline V CDR1 and CDR2: MNHNS, SASEGT. This CDR3 is 15 amino acids long. CDR3 amino acids: CASSEFHFPGQPQHF. In DNA form, the CDR3 reads TGTGCCAGCAGTGAATTCCACTTCCCGGGCCAGCCCCAGCATTTT.

The chain recombines TRBV19 with TRBJ1-4, with TRBD1 matching 10 bases. Germline-derived CDR1 and CDR2 are LNHDA and SQIVND (reference sequence). V lost 4 bases, J lost 1 base, and 3 bases stayed unmatched. This CDR3 region has 16 residues. The CDR3 region is CASSNRDRGTNEKLFF. CDR3 sequence (DNA): TGTGCCAGTAGTAACCGGGACAGGGGAACTAATGAAAAACTGTTTTTT.

The chain carries TRBV14 and TRBJ2-1; D ambiguous. V shed 1 base and J shed 10 bases, with 17 bases lying between them. Germline V CDR1 and CDR2: SGHDN, FVKESK. This CDR3 has 15 residues. The CDR3 DNA reads as TGTGCCAGCAGCCAAGCGGTGACACGCCGCGCGGAGCAGTTCTTC. Translated: CASSQAVTRRAEQFF.

This chain links TRBV29-1 with TRBJ2-3; TRBD2 agrees at 9 bases. V gave up 6 bases and J gave up 0 bases; unmatched junction bases: 28. Germline V gene lookup returns CDR1 SQVTM and CDR2 ANQGSEA. The CDR3 has 22 amino acids. The CDR3 nucleotides read TGCAGCGTCATGAGAGGGGCGGCCGGCGGATCATTTCTAGCGGGGAGCACAGATACGCAGTATTTT. Translating it yields CSVMRGAAGGSFLAGSTDTQYF.

The gene calls are TRBV3-1 (or the pseudogene TRBV3-2) and TRBJ1-1, with a tentative D call TRBD1 (5 bases). The V end lost 4 bases, the J end lost 1 base, and 13 bases lay between the germline ends. The CDR3 runs 15 residues. Germline V gives CDR1 LGHDT, CDR2 YNNKEL (reference sequence). CDR3 amino acids: CASSPIRGPNTEAFF. DNA of the CDR3: TGTGCCAGCAGCCCAATACGGGGACCGAACACTGAAGCTTTCTTT.

This chain links TRBV7-9 with TRBJ1-2; 8 bases are a match to TRBD1. V gave up 3 bases and J gave up 8 bases; unmatched junction bases: 5. The CDR3 is 13 amino acids. From germline, CDR1 is SEHNR and CDR2 FQNEAQ (reference sequence). The CDR3 DNA reads as TGTGCCAGCAGCTTCCAGGGGGCGCGAGGCTACACCTTC. It codes for CASSFQGARGYTF.

J is TRBJ1-2 and V is TRBV6-5; D is unresolved. This CDR3 region has 14 residues. The V and J ends lost 0 bases and 2 bases respectively, with 7 bases between them. Germline V gene data show CDR1 as MNHEY and CDR2 as SVGAGI. The CDR3 loop reads CASSYSALNYGYTF. The CDR3 region has the DNA TGTGCCAGCAGTTACTCGGCCTTAAACTATGGCTACACCTTC.

The chain has TRBV6-2 or TRBV6-3 and TRBJ2-1, with D tentatively TRBD1 or TRBD2 (5 bases each). The CDR3 is 17 amino acids. V gave up 2 bases and J gave up 7 bases, with 21 bases separating them. The germline CDR1 and CDR2 sequences are MNHEY and SVGEGT. The CDR3 DNA is TGTGCCAGCAGTTACCAGCTCGAGGTGGGGGTGAGGAATGAGCAGTTCTTC. This codes for CASSYQLEVGVRNEQFF.

The genes are TRBV11-1 and TRBJ1-6; 8 bases are shared with TRBD1. Trimming cost V 5 bases and J 8 bases; bases outside gene matches: 8. The germline V gene encodes CDR1 SGHAT and CDR2 FQDESV (reference sequence). This CDR3 region has 15 residues. Here the CDR3 DNA reads TGTGCCAGCAGCGTACGACAGGGGTTACATTCACCCCTCCACTTT. It translates to CASSVRQGLHSPLHF. The full variable domain, its missing parts supplied by reference TRBV11-1 and TRBJ1-6, is EAEVAQSPRYKITEKSQAVAFWCDPISGHATLYWYRQILGQGPELLVQFQDESVVDDSQLPKDRFSAERLKGVDSTLKIQPAELGDSAMYLCASSVRQGLHSPLHFGNGTRLTVT.

This chain links TRBV7-3 with TRBJ1-4; unclear D gene. This CDR3 comprises 14 residues. Germline CDR1 and CDR2: SGHTA and FQGTGA. Trimming stripped 5 bases from V and 8 bases from J, with 15 bases between. CDR3 in amino acids: CASSPHGASEKLFF. As DNA, the CDR3 is TGTGCCAGCAGCCCCCACGGAGCCTCAGAAAAACTGTTTTTT.

J is TRBJ1-1 and V is TRBV5-1; maybe TRBD1 (5 bases). The CDR3 covers 15 residues. The germline V gene has CDR1 SGHRS and CDR2 YFSETQ. The V gene lost 2 bases and the J gene lost 5 bases, with 16 bases spanning the gap. This chain's CDR3 is CASSFNGGMGTEAFF. CDR3 bases: TGCGCCAGCAGCTTCAACGGGGGAATGGGAACTGAAGCTTTCTTT.